The 14 T cell receptor beta chains in this list originate from one sample, sequenced in a study of cytomegalovirus exposure and HLA in healthy donors. TCRdb's copy holds only in-frame clones and misses some; the assay was immunoSEQ multiplex PCR. The sample consists of roughly 250,000 clones, 86% of them appearing once. Sequencing was carried out using PBMCs. The receptor source for this set is a woman younger than 45 in good health and CMV-seropositive.

The genes are TRBV6-6 and TRBJ1-5; D possibly corresponds to TRBD1 (6 bases). The CDR3 contains 16 residues. V lost 8 bases and J 6 bases, leaving 23 bases between the germline ends. Germline-derived CDR1 and CDR2 are MNHNY and SVGAGI (reference sequence). Here the CDR3 reads CASDVGNRVLGQPQHF. DNA for the CDR3: TGTGCCAGCGATGTTGGGAACAGGGTACTGGGTCAGCCCCAGCATTTT.

The sample holds one count of this clone. The CDR3 DNA follows: TGTGCCAGCAGTTTATGGGGGCACGAGCAGTACTTC. Protein sequence: CASSLWGHEQYF. The chain joins TRBV27 to TRBJ2-7; D possibly corresponds to TRBD1 (6 bases). V lost 1 base to trimming and J lost 5 bases, with 6 bases between them. Germline loops: CDR1 MNHEY, CDR2 SMNVEV (reference sequence). CDR3 length: 12 amino acids.

The genes are TRBV7-9 and TRBJ2-2; 13 positions match TRBD2. V lost 2 bases to trimming and J lost 6 bases; unmatched junction nucleotides: 12. The CDR3 covers 19 residues. Per the germline V gene, CDR1 is SEHNR and CDR2 is FQNEAQ (reference sequence). This CDR3 is CASSLNIGLAGVGPGELFF. The CDR3 bases are TGTGCCAGCAGCTTAAATATCGGACTAGCGGGAGTGGGACCCGGGGAGCTGTTTTTT.

This clone showed up just once. CDR3 coding DNA: TGTGCCAGTAGTATAGTGATCAGGGCAGGAGTTTATGGCTACACCTTC. Its protein product is CASSIVIRAGVYGYTF. The chain has TRBV19 and TRBJ1-2; D is perhaps TRBD1 (5 bases). Germline V lookup: CDR1 LNHDA, CDR2 SQIVND (reference sequence). Trimming shortened V by 1 base and J by 5 bases, and 17 bases separated the two germline ends. The CDR3 extends over 16 amino acids.

The V and J genes are TRBV13 and TRBJ2-7; TRBD1 aligns across 7 bases. The CDR3 is 13 residues long. CDR1 and CDR2 (germline): PRHDT, FYEKMQ (reference sequence). After removal of 6 bases from V and 4 bases from J, the junction contained 6 bases not matched to a gene. DNA of the CDR3: TGTGCCAGCAGAGACAGGGTCGGGTACGAGCAGTACTTC. Translation gives CASRDRVGYEQYF.

The rearrangement joins TRBV7-9 to TRBJ2-1; no clear D gene. Germline V gene data show CDR1 as SEHNR and CDR2 as FQNEAQ (reference sequence). CDR3 length equals 15 residues. Trimming took off 6 bases at V and 2 bases at J, with 14 bases between the two ends. Here the CDR3 DNA reads TGTGCCAGCAGTTTGGAAGCGATTGCCTACAATGAGCAGTTCTTC. This sequence encodes CASSLEAIAYNEQFF.

The V and J genes are TRBV10-2 and TRBJ2-7, with 7 bases lining up with TRBD1. The CDR3 spans 13 residues. The germline V gene has CDR1 WSHSY and CDR2 SAAADI. Trimming took 3 bases from V and 6 from J; bases not matched to a gene: 5. Here the CDR3 DNA reads TGCGCCAGCAGTGACCAAACAGGGGTCGAGCAGTACTTC. It specifies CASSDQTGVEQYF.

This chain connects TRBV19 to TRBJ1-5, with 7 bases matching TRBD1. J lost 6 bases, V lost 6 bases, and 8 bases had no gene match. The CDR3 runs 14 residues. Germline values: CDR1 LNHDA, CDR2 SQIVND (reference sequence). This chain's CDR3 is CASRLQGRSQPQHF. The CDR3, as DNA: TGTGCCAGTAGACTACAGGGGCGCAGTCAGCCCCAGCATTTT. Using reference TRBV19 and TRBJ1-5 for the parts outside the CDR3, the full variable domain is DGGITQSPKYLFRKEGQNVTLSCEQNLNHDAMYWYRQDPGQGLRLIYYSQIVNDFQKGDIAEGYSVSREKKESFPLTVTSAQKNPTAFYLCASRLQGRSQPQHFGDGTRLSIL.

This chain joins TRBV5-6 and TRBJ2-3; D gene ambiguous. Trimming removed 4 bases at V and 5 bases at J, with 8 bases between. The V gene's germline CDR1 is SGHDT and CDR2 YYEEEE. This CDR3 comprises 12 residues. CDR3 DNA sequence: TGTGCCAGCAGCAACCAGTTAGATACGCAGTATTTT. Its protein is CASSNQLDTQYF.

The chain recombines TRBV5-1 with TRBJ1-2; D is undetermined. The CDR3 runs to 13 residues. V was clipped by 3 bases and J by 2 bases, with 8 bases between them. The germline V gene has CDR1 SGHRS and CDR2 YFSETQ. The CDR3 region is CASSSQINYGYTF. CDR3 nucleotides: TGCGCCAGCAGCTCTCAGATAAACTATGGCTACACCTTC.

The CDR3 coding sequence is TGTGCCAGCAGCTTCCCAAGAGGGGACAGGAAAAGCTCCTACGAGCAGTACTTC. Its translation is CASSFPRGDRKSSYEQYF. The chain recombines TRBV7-2 with TRBJ2-7; 8 bases align to TRBD1. Germline loops: CDR1 SGHTA, CDR2 FQGNSA. The ends lost 3 bases at V and 0 bases at J; junction bases unmatched: 13. The CDR3 loop spans 18 amino acids.

The chain uses TRBV6-1 and TRBJ2-1; TRBD2 matches at 7 bases. The V and J ends lost 2 bases and 4 bases, in that order; junction bases with no gene match: 8. Germline-derived CDR1 and CDR2 are MNHNS and SASEGT. The CDR3 has 16 residues. CDR3 DNA: TGTGCCAGCAGTGAATTAGGTAGCGGGTATTACAATGAGCAGTTCTTC. This sequence encodes CASSELGSGYYNEQFF.

The chain carries TRBV29-1 and TRBJ1-5; 9 bases fit TRBD1. With V trimmed by 4 bases and J by 5 bases, 0 bases remained unmatched. The CDR3 totals 12 residues. Germline CDR1 and CDR2: SQVTM and ANQGSEA. Here the CDR3 reads CSVGTGDQPQHF. The CDR3 DNA reads as TGCAGCGTTGGGACAGGGGATCAGCCCCAGCATTTT.

The chain combines TRBV18 with TRBJ2-1; 7 bases are a match to TRBD2. V dropped 0 bases and J dropped 4; count of bases not matched to a gene: 3. The CDR3 consists of 15 residues. CDR1 and CDR2 from the germline V gene are KGHSH and LQKENI. This CDR3 is CASSPPQRGYNEQFF. In DNA form, the CDR3 reads TGTGCCAGCTCACCACCCCAGCGGGGTTACAATGAGCAGTTCTTC.